This T cell receptor (beta chain) emerged from a study of T cell responses to AZD1222 COVID-19 vaccine. Of note for this clone: What it binds is not known.

Clones were sequenced by immunoSEQ multiplex PCR, and TCRdb holds only the in-frame ones, with some missing. The sample carries 200,000 or so clones, roughly 91% recorded once. V was clipped by 4 bases and J by 8 bases; unmatched bases: 13. Per the germline V gene, CDR1 is LGHNA and CDR2 is YNFKEQ. The CDR3 runs to 16 residues. Regarding the study as a whole: Breadth and depth of Spike-specific TCRs rose after two AZD1222 doses. It was only after the peak T cell response that any repertoires were sampled.

The TCR comes from an adult in good health. The rearrangement joins TRBV4-2 to TRBJ1-4, with 7 bases matching TRBD1. The sample in question was peripheral blood, obtained on day 0 of MenACWY control vaccination. Written as DNA, the CDR3 is TGTGCCAGCAGCCGAGGAACGTTTGGACAGGACGAAAAACTGTTTTTT. Amino acid sequence: CASSRGTFGQDEKLFF.